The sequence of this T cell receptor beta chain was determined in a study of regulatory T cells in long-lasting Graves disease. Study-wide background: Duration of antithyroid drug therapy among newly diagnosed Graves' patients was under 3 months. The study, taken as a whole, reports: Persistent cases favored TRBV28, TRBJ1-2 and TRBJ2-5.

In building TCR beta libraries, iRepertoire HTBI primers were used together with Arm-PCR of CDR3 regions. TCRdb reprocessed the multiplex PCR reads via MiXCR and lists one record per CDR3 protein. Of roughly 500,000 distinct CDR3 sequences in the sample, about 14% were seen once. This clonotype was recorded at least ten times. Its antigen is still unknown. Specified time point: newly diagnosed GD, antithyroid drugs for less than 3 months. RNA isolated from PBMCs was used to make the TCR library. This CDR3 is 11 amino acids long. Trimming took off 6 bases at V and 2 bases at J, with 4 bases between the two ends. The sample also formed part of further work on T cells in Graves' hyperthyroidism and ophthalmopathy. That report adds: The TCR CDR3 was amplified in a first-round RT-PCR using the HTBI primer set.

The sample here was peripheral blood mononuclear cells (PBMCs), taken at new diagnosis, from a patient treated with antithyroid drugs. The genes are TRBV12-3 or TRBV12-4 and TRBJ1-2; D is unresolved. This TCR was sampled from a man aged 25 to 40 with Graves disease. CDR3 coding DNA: TGTGCCAGCAGGGCCAACTATGGCTACACCTTC. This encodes CASRANYGYTF.